These 31 T cell receptor beta chains share one sample of origin, sequenced in a study of shared clonotypes between healthy human individuals. The data were produced by immunoSEQ multiplex PCR, yet TCRdb's version contains in-frame clones alone and is incomplete. The sample lists more than 1,200,000 clones; 98% to 99% were seen once. Sequencing was performed on naive CD4+ T cells sorted from blood. Subset denoted: CD45RA+ positively selected. The receptors originated from a man in his thirties or forties in good health.

V is TRBV19 and J is TRBJ1-4, with D unclear. CDR3 size: 12 residues. Trimming left V 4 bases short and J 10 bases short, with 10 bases between. Germline loops: CDR1 LNHDA, CDR2 SQIVND (reference sequence). The DNA for the CDR3 is TGTGCCAGTAGTACCCGATTGGCAAAACTGTTTTTT. It encodes CASSTRLAKLFF. Together with reference TRBV19 and TRBJ1-4, the CDR3 gives the full variable domain: DGGITQSPKYLFRKEGQNVTLSCEQNLNHDAMYWYRQDPGQGLRLIYYSQIVNDFQKGDIAEGYSVSREKKESFPLTVTSAQKNPTAFYLCASSTRLAKLFFGSGTQLSVL.

The chain uses TRBV18 and TRBJ1-5; D is ambiguous. V was pared by 0 bases and J by 4 bases, with 13 bases between. CDR1 and CDR2 from the germline V gene are KGHSH and LQKENI. CDR3 size: 16 residues. CDR3 protein: CASSPPGSHGNQPQHF. The CDR3, as DNA: TGTGCCAGCTCACCACCGGGCAGCCACGGGAATCAGCCCCAGCATTTT.

The V call is TRBV9, the J call TRBJ2-1; 12 nucleotides align to TRBD2. The CDR3 runs to 16 residues. The trim removed 0 bases at V and 7 bases at J, leaving 5 bases unmatched. Germline V gene data show CDR1 as SGDLS and CDR2 as YYNGEE. CDR3 region: CASSVVITSGRNEQFF. CDR3 sequence (DNA): TGTGCCAGCAGCGTAGTAATAACTAGCGGGAGGAATGAGCAGTTCTTC.

J is TRBJ2-5 and V is TRBV7-2; D unresolved. Trimming removed 1 base at V and 5 bases at J, with 8 bases between. Germline values: CDR1 SGHTA, CDR2 FQGNSA. The CDR3 runs 13 residues. This CDR3 is CASSLDGFETQYF. The CDR3 DNA follows: TGTGCCAGCAGCTTAGATGGGTTTGAGACCCAGTACTTC.

The rearrangement links TRBV18 to TRBJ2-1; D ambiguous. Germline V gene sequence: CDR1 KGHSH, CDR2 LQKENI. Between the trimmed V and J ends, which lost 6 bases and 4 bases, there was a span of 22 bases. The CDR3 has 17 residues. CDR3 DNA sequence: TGTGCCAGCTCGGCCAGCGTCATCCTCGCCATATACAATGAGCAGTTCTTC. Encoded protein: CASSASVILAIYNEQFF.

The rearrangement joins TRBV5-1 to TRBJ2-5; no firm D call. This CDR3 is built from 14 residues. V was trimmed by 4 bases and J by 2 bases, leaving 12 bases between them. Germline V gene lookup returns CDR1 SGHRS and CDR2 YFSETQ. CDR3 in amino acids: CASSPPPPQETQYF. The CDR3 bases are TGCGCCAGCAGCCCCCCCCCGCCACAAGAGACCCAGTACTTC.

As regards this clone: Other DNA sequences in this specimen translate into the identical CDR3. The genes are TRBV5-1 and TRBJ2-7, with 8 nucleotides matching TRBD1. This CDR3 comprises 14 residues. Germline V gives CDR1 SGHRS, CDR2 YFSETQ. The V and J ends lost 2 bases and 2 bases, in that order; junction bases with no gene match: 3. CDR3 sequence reads: CASSLGQGPYEQYF. The DNA of the CDR3 is TGCGCCAGCAGCTTAGGACAGGGACCCTACGAGCAGTACTTC.

In its sample, this clone was seen once. This chain joins TRBV18 and TRBJ1-1; TRBD1 matches 9 bases. Trimming at V came to 3 bases and at J to 3 bases, leaving 5 bases not matched to a gene. CDR3 length: 15 residues. The germline V gene encodes CDR1 KGHSH and CDR2 LQKENI. The CDR3 nucleotides are TGTGCCAGCTCACCTCACAGGGGGCAGGACACTGAAGCTTTCTTT. It translates to CASSPHRGQDTEAFF. Based on the CDR3 plus reference TRBV18 and TRBJ1-1, the full variable domain is NAGVMQNPRHLVRRRGQEARLRCSPMKGHSHVYWYRQLPEEGLKFMVYLQKENIIDESGMPKERFSAEFPKEGPSILRIQQVVRGDSAAYFCASSPHRGQDTEAFFGQGTRLTVV.

The J gene is TRBJ2-3, the V gene TRBV2; weak D call: TRBD2 (6 bases). Germline values: CDR1 SNHLY, CDR2 FYNNEI. The CDR3 is 15 residues long. The germline V and J ends were trimmed by 6 bases and 2 bases, with 15 bases remaining between them. DNA for the CDR3: TGTGCCAGCAGAAACCGGGACTTCTTCACAGATACGCAGTATTTT. Its translation: CASRNRDFFTDTQYF.

The V and J genes are TRBV15 and TRBJ2-1; D not certain. Per the germline V gene, CDR1 is LNHNV and CDR2 is YYDKDF (reference sequence). CDR3 size: 14 residues. V gave up 5 bases and J gave up 9 bases, with 17 bases separating them. In nucleotides, the CDR3 is TGTGCCACCAGCCCCCCCGGTCTCGGCTTTGAGCAGTTCTTC. Translating it yields CATSPPGLGFEQFF. The full variable domain, with the rest looked up from reference TRBV15 and TRBJ2-1, is DAMVIQNPRYQVTQFGKPVTLSCSQTLNHNVMYWYQQKSSQAPKLLFHYYDKDFNNEADTPDNFQSRRPNTSFCFLDIRSPGLGDTAMYLCATSPPGLGFEQFFGPGTRLTVL.

The chain employs TRBV9 and TRBJ1-4; 7 bases are a match to TRBD1. Trimming removed 3 bases from V and 8 bases from J; junction bases left unmatched: 10. Per the germline V gene, CDR1 is SGDLS and CDR2 is YYNGEE. CDR3 length: 15 residues. The DNA for the CDR3 is TGTGCCAGCAGCGCATCTACAGGGGTGGGGGAAAAACTGTTTTTT. It encodes CASSASTGVGEKLFF.

The chain combines TRBV15 with TRBJ2-1; D is ambiguous. There are 12 residues in the CDR3. Germline V lookup: CDR1 LNHNV, CDR2 YYDKDF (reference sequence). Trimming pared 5 bases from V and 6 bases from J, leaving 8 bases between. CDR3 bases: TGTGCCACCAGCCCACCCCGCAATGAGCAGTTCTTC. As protein: CATSPPRNEQFF.

This rearrangement joins TRBV11-2 to TRBJ1-2; D remains unclear. The CDR3 sequence is 13 residues long. The ends were cut back, 4 bases at V and 6 bases at J, with 12 bases in the middle. CDR1 is SGHAT, CDR2 FQNNGV, per germline. This CDR3 is CASSSYSEDGYTF. The CDR3 DNA sequence: TGTGCCAGCAGCTCCTACTCTGAAGATGGCTACACCTTC.

The chain employs TRBV19 and TRBJ2-2, with 8 positions matching TRBD1. Losses at the gene ends were 10 bases for V and 7 bases for J; bases not matched to a gene: 11. Looked up from germline, CDR1 is LNHDA and CDR2 is SQIVND (reference sequence). The CDR3 consists of 14 residues. This CDR3 reads CATSGTGLFGELFF. The CDR3 nucleotides read TGTGCCACGTCCGGGACAGGACTTTTCGGGGAGCTGTTTTTT.

The genes are TRBV30 and TRBJ2-5; TRBD2 matches at 10 bases. From germline, CDR1 is GTSNPN and CDR2 SVGIG (reference sequence). The trim removed 5 bases at V and 5 bases at J, leaving 5 bases unmatched. The CDR3 runs 13 residues. In DNA form, the CDR3 reads TGTGCCTGGGGGCTAGCGGGAGCGGAGACCCAGTACTTC. Its translation: CAWGLAGAETQYF. Complete variable domain (other parts from reference TRBV30 and TRBJ2-5): SQTIHQWPATLVQPVGSPLSLECTVEGTSNPNLYWYRQAAGRGLQLLFYSVGIGQISSEVPQNLSASRPQDRQFILSSKKLLLSDSGFYLCAWGLAGAETQYFGPGTRLLVL.

The rearrangement links TRBV28 to TRBJ1-1; D may be TRBD1 (5 bases). The CDR3 runs 16 residues. V lost 2 bases and J 1 base, leaving 14 bases between the germline ends. The germline CDR1 and CDR2 sequences are MDHEN and SYDVKM. The CDR3 coding sequence is TGTGCCAGCAGTTTACCTCCAGGGTCGTCGAACACTGAAGCTTTCTTT. It translates to CASSLPPGSSNTEAFF.

The chain uses TRBV5-1 and TRBJ1-2, with D possibly being TRBD1 (5 bases). In germline, CDR1 is SGHRS, CDR2 YFSETQ. V was trimmed by 0 bases and J by 4 bases, leaving 7 bases between them. The CDR3 is 13 residues long. This CDR3 reads CASSLDQGYGYTF. The DNA for the CDR3 is TGCGCCAGCAGCTTGGACCAGGGCTATGGCTACACCTTC.

The CDR3 DNA reads TGTGCCAGCAGTTTTCACGACAGGGCGGGTGGCTACACCTTC. As protein: CASSFHDRAGGYTF. The chain joins TRBV27 to TRBJ1-2, with TRBD1 matching 7 bases. The CDR3 loop spans 14 amino acids. Trimming took 3 bases from V and 7 from J; bases not matched to a gene: 8. CDR1 and CDR2 from the germline V gene are MNHEY and SMNVEV (reference sequence).

This chain uses TRBV7-5 with TRBJ1-4. TRBV7-5 is recorded as a pseudogene. The CDR3 covers 17 residues. CDR3 coding DNA: TGTGTCAGAAGCTTAGTGCCACCAATGGGGACTAATGAAAAACTGTTTTTT. Translation gives CVRSLVPPMGTNEKLFF.

The chain uses TRBV10-2 and TRBJ1-3; weak D call: TRBD1 (5 bases). This CDR3 spans 18 amino acids. The V gene lost 4 bases and the J gene lost 3 bases, with 22 bases spanning the gap. Germline CDR1 WSHSY, CDR2 SAAADI. The CDR3 DNA follows: TGCGCCAGCAGTGTATCGGGGCAGGCCTCCACCAGTGGAAACACCATATATTTT. Its translation: CASSVSGQASTSGNTIYF.

The chain has TRBV19 and TRBJ1-5; possibly TRBD1 for D (5 bases). The germline V gene has CDR1 LNHDA and CDR2 SQIVND (reference sequence). CDR3 length: 16 residues. Trimming removed 5 bases at V and 2 bases at J, with 16 bases between. DNA of the CDR3: TGTGCCAGTAGTCCACGGGCAGGGTCTGGCAATCAGCCCCAGCATTTT. Its translation is CASSPRAGSGNQPQHF.

The V call is TRBV2, the J call TRBJ2-2; D is perhaps TRBD1 or TRBD2 (5 bases each). The germline V gene has CDR1 SNHLY and CDR2 FYNNEI. This CDR3 is built from 14 residues. V was shortened by 4 bases and J by 4 bases, with 10 bases between the two germline ends. In DNA form, the CDR3 reads TGTGCCAGCAGTGTTAAGAGGGGCACCGGGGAGCTGTTTTTT. It specifies CASSVKRGTGELFF.

The V and J genes are TRBV15 and TRBJ2-2, with unresolved D. V shed 0 bases and J shed 6 bases, with 11 bases lying between them. In germline, CDR1 is LNHNV, CDR2 YYDKDF (reference sequence). The CDR3 totals 15 residues. The CDR3 spells CATSRDLRRPGELFF. The DNA for the CDR3 is TGTGCCACCAGCAGAGATCTCAGGAGACCCGGGGAGCTGTTTTTT.

The CDR3 coding sequence is TGTGCCAGCAGTTACGGTTTTGGAGGATACAATGAGCAGTTCTTC. Its translation: CASSYGFGGYNEQFF. This chain links TRBV6-5 with TRBJ2-1; TRBD2 is a possible D gene (5 bases). Germline CDR1 is MNHEY and CDR2 is SVGAGI. The CDR3 extends over 15 amino acids. V shed 2 bases and J shed 4 bases, with 12 bases lying between them.

The rearrangement links TRBV30 to TRBJ2-7, with 9 bases aligning to TRBD2. The V gene end was trimmed by 4 bases and the J gene end by 3 bases; junction bases not matched to a gene: 1. CDR1 and CDR2 from the germline V gene are GTSNPN and SVGIG (reference sequence). The CDR3 is made up of 12 amino acids. CDR3 DNA: TGTGCCTGGAAGCGGGGGGACTACGAGCAGTACTTC. Amino acids: CAWKRGDYEQYF.

V gene TRBV5-1 combines with J gene TRBJ1-1, with D unclear. The CDR3 extends over 14 amino acids. Germline V CDR1 and CDR2: SGHRS, YFSETQ. Trimming removed 0 bases from V and 1 base from J, with 7 bases in between. The CDR3 DNA sequence: TGCGCCAGCAGCTTGGTAAGGGCGAACACTGAAGCTTTCTTT. This gives the protein CASSLVRANTEAFF.

This chain links TRBV6-1 with TRBJ2-7; D unresolved. Germline loops: CDR1 MNHNS, CDR2 SASEGT. Between the trimmed V and J ends, which lost 0 bases and 1 base, there was a span of 13 bases. The CDR3 is 16 amino acids. CDR3 protein: CASSEASADVSYEQYF. The CDR3 nucleotides read TGTGCCAGCAGTGAAGCATCGGCAGACGTATCCTACGAGCAGTACTTC.

V is TRBV25-1 and J is TRBJ1-5; D unresolved. Deletions cut 4 bases from V and 9 bases from J, with 7 bases between. Germline CDR1 and CDR2: MGHDK and SYGVNS. This CDR3 has 11 amino acids. CDR3 DNA: TGTGCCAGCAGTGGAATCGGGCCCCAGCATTTT. Protein: CASSGIGPQHF.

V is TRBV19 and J is TRBJ2-3, with a possible D match to TRBD2 (5 bases). CDR3 size: 18 residues. V dropped 6 bases and J dropped 0 bases, with 22 bases sitting between them. Germline lookup yields CDR1 LNHDA and CDR2 SQIVND (reference sequence). The CDR3 spells CASSSHPILEDSTDTQYF. CDR3 nucleotide sequence: TGTGCCAGTAGCTCTCACCCCATTCTGGAGGATAGCACAGATACGCAGTATTTT.

CDR3 sequence reads: CSVQAASYEQYF. CDR3 sequence (DNA): TGCAGCGTTCAGGCGGCTTCCTACGAGCAGTACTTC. This chain links TRBV29-1 with TRBJ2-7; D remains unclear. The CDR3 sequence is 12 residues long. V lost 5 bases, J lost 1 base, and 9 bases lay in between. Looked up from germline, CDR1 is SQVTM and CDR2 is ANQGSEA.

V and J are TRBV2 and TRBJ1-4; TRBD1 aligns across 11 bases. Germline CDR1 reads SNHLY; CDR2 reads FYNNEI. V was clipped by 5 bases and J by 8 bases; unmatched bases: 10. This CDR3 region has 16 residues. The chain's CDR3 is CASSLGPGQGEEKLFF. As DNA, the CDR3 is TGTGCCAGCAGTTTAGGTCCGGGACAGGGGGAGGAAAAACTGTTTTTT.